These T cell receptor beta chains were read from a single sample in a study of cytomegalovirus exposure and HLA in healthy donors. Here immunoSEQ multiplex PCR was the method, and the copy in TCRdb shows in-frame clones only, minus some. Of approximately 200,000 clones in the sample, 70% to 75% were seen once. Sequenced material: PBMCs. These receptors were taken from a woman between 25 and 40 years old in good health and CMV-seropositive. Both conserved end residues are part of each CDR3. The order of the fields is CDR3 length, J gene, D gene, clone size, V gene, CDR3 protein, CDR3 DNA. D genes are given only for firm matches. Clone size is given for some rows only: seen once, a few or many times, or a class if the clone is expanded.

>12|TRBJ2-5|-|-|TRBV5-4
CASSSLGETQYF
TGTGCCAGCAGCTCCCTAGGAGAGACCCAGTACTTC
>15|TRBJ2-1|TRBD2|-|TRBV7-2
CASSPLAGAGNEQFF
TGTGCCAGCAGCCCCCTAGCGGGAGCTGGTAATGAGCAGTTCTTC
>14|TRBJ2-7|TRBD2|few|TRBV7-2
CASSLQAGANEQYF
TGTGCCAGCAGCTTACAAGCGGGGGCGAACGAGCAGTACTTC
>14|TRBJ1-4|TRBD1|-|TRBV28
CASYDRGSNEKLFF
TGTGCCAGCTATGACAGGGGTTCCAATGAAAAACTGTTTTTT
>16|TRBJ1-5|-|once|TRBV15
CATSRLGGASNQPQHF
TGTGCCACCAGCAGATTAGGGGGAGCGAGCAATCAGCCCCAGCATTTT
>13|TRBJ2-1|-|-|TRBV7-9
CASSLGRPNEQFF
TGTGCCAGCAGCTTAGGGCGGCCCAATGAGCAGTTCTTC
>12|TRBJ2-7|-|-|TRBV21-1
CASSNEAYEQYF
TGTGCCAGCAGCAACGAGGCATACGAGCAGTACTTC
>15|TRBJ2-7|TRBD2|-|TRBV11-2
CASSLGLAGAYEQYF
TGTGCCAGCAGCCTCGGACTAGCGGGGGCCTACGAGCAGTACTTC
>15|TRBJ2-3|TRBD1|-|TRBV7-9
CSSSVPGQGLATQYF
TGTTCCAGCAGCGTGCCGGGACAGGGTTTAGCTACGCAGTATTTT
>15|TRBJ2-7|-|-|TRBV7-9
CASSGQHQNSYEQYF
TGTGCCAGCAGTGGACAGCACCAAAACTCCTACGAGCAGTACTTC
>13|TRBJ1-1|-|-|TRBV27
CASSILQGTEAFF
TGTGCCAGCAGTATCCTACAGGGTACTGAAGCTTTCTTT
>13|TRBJ2-3|TRBD2|-|TRBV2
CASSLAGTDTQYF
TGTGCCAGCAGTCTAGCGGGAACAGATACGCAGTATTTT
>14|TRBJ1-2|-|-|TRBV5-1
CASSLGGRDYGYTF
TGCGCCAGCAGCTTGGGAGGCAGGGACTATGGCTACACCTTC
>15|TRBJ1-2|TRBD1|-|TRBV28
CASSLPPDRVRGYTF
TGTGCCAGCAGTTTACCCCCTGACAGGGTGAGAGGCTACACCTTC
>14|TRBJ1-5|-|-|TRBV10-3
CAISEGVGNQPQHF
TGTGCCATCAGTGAGGGAGTTGGCAATCAGCCCCAGCATTTT
>13|TRBJ1-1|-|few|TRBV7-9
CSSSVGRGTEAFF
TGTTCCAGCAGCGTAGGGAGGGGCACTGAAGCTTTCTTT
>14|TRBJ2-2|TRBD1|-|TRBV6-5
CASSWDRVTGELFF
TGTGCCAGCAGCTGGGACAGGGTTACCGGGGAGCTGTTTTTT
>13|TRBJ1-1|TRBD1|-|TRBV4-1
CASSQTQTGEAFF
TGCGCCAGCAGCCAAACACAAACAGGGGAGGCTTTCTTT
>11|TRBJ2-7|-|-|TRBV28
CASSFSHEQYF
TGTGCCAGCAGTTTTAGCCACGAGCAGTACTTC
>14|TRBJ2-4|-|-|TRBV19
CASSLDRAKNIQYF
TGTGCCAGTAGCCTGGACAGAGCCAAAAACATTCAGTACTTC
>16|TRBJ2-2|-|-|TRBV6-5
CASSYMRSTRTGELFF
TGTGCCAGCAGTTATATGCGGTCCACGAGGACCGGGGAGCTGTTTTTT
>18|TRBJ2-6|TRBD2|-|TRBV29-1
CSVEKGTSGRAGANVLTF
TGCAGCGTTGAAAAAGGGACTAGCGGGAGGGCTGGGGCCAACGTCCTGACTTTC
>17|TRBJ2-5|TRBD2|-|TRBV18
CASSPGTFGRAEEIQYF
TGTGCCAGCTCACCGGGGACTTTCGGGAGGGCCGAGGAGATCCAGTACTTC
>17|TRBJ2-3|TRBD2|-|TRBV10-3
CAISEGIVAGGPDTQYF
TGTGCCATCAGTGAAGGTATTGTAGCGGGAGGGCCAGATACGCAGTATTTT
>15|TRBJ2-7|TRBD1|-|TRBV6-5
CASTLPGTGSYEQYF
TGTGCCAGCACCCTGCCCGGGACAGGGTCCTACGAGCAGTACTTC
>17|TRBJ1-1|TRBD1|once|TRBV4-1
CASSHHSTGVRNTEAFF
TGCGCCAGCAGCCACCATTCGACAGGGGTACGGAACACTGAAGCTTTCTTT
>18|TRBJ2-2|TRBD2|-|TRBV7-9
CASSPVLLAESNTGELFF
TGTGCCAGCAGCCCAGTACTACTAGCGGAGTCGAACACCGGGGAGCTGTTTTTT
>13|TRBJ1-1|-|-|TRBV19
CASSIKEDTEAFF
TGTGCCAGTAGTATAAAGGAGGACACTGAAGCTTTCTTT
>16|TRBJ2-3|TRBD2|-|TRBV4-1
CASSQEDSGVTDTQYF
TGTGCCAGCAGCCAAGAGGATAGCGGGGTCACAGATACGCAGTATTTT
>15|TRBJ1-5|-|-|TRBV28
CASTTAGYRNQPQHF
TGTGCCAGCACTACGGCAGGGTACCGCAATCAGCCCCAGCATTTT
>15|TRBJ2-3|TRBD2|-|TRBV19
CASSKAGGYEDTQYF
TGTGCCAGTAGTAAAGCGGGAGGGTACGAAGATACGCAGTATTTT
>16|TRBJ1-3|TRBD1|-|TRBV7-9
CASSFSGGDSGNTIYF
TGTGCCAGCAGCTTCTCAGGGGGCGACTCTGGAAACACCATATATTTT
>16|TRBJ2-1|TRBD2|-|TRBV5-1
CATTRTSGRQGDEQFF
TGCGCCACCACAAGGACTAGCGGGAGGCAAGGGGATGAGCAGTTCTTC
>12|TRBJ2-2|-|few|TRBV7-9
CASLPSTGELFF
TGTGCCAGCCTACCGAGCACCGGGGAGCTGTTTTTT
>17|TRBJ2-1|TRBD2|-|TRBV28
CASSLTNWAGVYNEQFF
TGTGCCAGCAGTTTGACAAATTGGGCGGGAGTATATAATGAGCAGTTCTTC
>11|TRBJ2-5|TRBD1|-|TRBV2
CAGDRGKTQYF
TGTGCCGGAGACAGGGGGAAGACCCAGTACTTC
>13|TRBJ2-7|-|-|TRBV10-3
CAISEPRSYEQYF
TGTGCCATCAGTGAGCCCCGCTCCTACGAGCAGTACTTC
>15|TRBJ2-7|TRBD2|-|TRBV7-9
CASSPAGGTAYEQYF
TGTGCCAGCAGCCCCGCGGGGGGGACAGCCTACGAGCAGTACTTC
>13|TRBJ1-4|-|-|TRBV27
CASSPGWNEKLFF
TGTGCCAGCAGCCCGGGGTGGAATGAAAAACTGTTTTTT
>15|TRBJ1-1|TRBD1|-|TRBV19
CASSTTGALTTEAFF
TGTGCCAGTAGTACCACAGGGGCTTTAACCACTGAAGCTTTCTTT
>15|TRBJ2-6|-|-|TRBV7-9
CASSFGGAGANVLTF
TGTGCCAGCAGCTTTGGGGGCGCTGGGGCCAACGTCCTGACTTTC
>13|TRBJ2-3|-|-|TRBV19
CASSTLQRDTQYF
TGTGCCAGTAGTACCCTCCAGAGGGATACGCAGTATTTT
>14|TRBJ2-7|-|-|TRBV28
CASSSTGYSYEQYF
TGTGCCAGCAGTTCCACAGGATACTCCTACGAGCAGTACTTC
>17|TRBJ2-3|TRBD1|-|TRBV28
CASSLRTGTGESDTQYF
TGTGCCAGCAGTTTGCGAACCGGGACAGGCGAGTCAGATACGCAGTATTTT
>14|TRBJ2-7|TRBD2|-|TRBV11-2
CASSLAGGPYEQYF
TGTGCCAGCAGCTTAGCGGGAGGGCCGTACGAGCAGTACTTC
>14|TRBJ2-7|-|-|TRBV11-1
CASSFLGSSYEQYF
TGTGCCAGCAGCTTTTTGGGGAGTTCCTACGAGCAGTACTTC
>15|TRBJ2-3|-|-|TRBV9
CASSFRLEGSDTQYF
TGTGCCAGCAGCTTCCGACTAGAAGGGTCAGATACGCAGTATTTT
>14|TRBJ1-3|-|-|TRBV7-9
CASSLGRGGNTIYF
TGTGCCAGCAGCTTAGGGCGAGGGGGAAACACCATATATTTT
>16|TRBJ2-5|TRBD2|-|TRBV28
CASSETSGPIKETQYF
TGTGCCAGCAGTGAGACTAGCGGGCCCATAAAAGAGACCCAGTACTTC
>18|TRBJ2-7|TRBD1|-|TRBV23-1
CASSHRTPPGQDPYEQYF
TGCGCCAGCAGTCATCGAACTCCTCCGGGACAGGATCCCTACGAGCAGTACTTC
>14|TRBJ1-5|-|-|TRBV6-1
CASSEDRSNQPQHF
TGTGCCAGCAGTGAGGACAGAAGCAATCAGCCCCAGCATTTT
>11|TRBJ1-2|-|-|TRBV6-5
CASSWGGGYTF
TGTGCCAGCAGTTGGGGGGGTGGCTACACCTTC
>16|TRBJ2-3|TRBD2|-|TRBV11-2
CASSLRPAGTTDTQYF
TGTGCCAGCAGCCTCCGACCAGCGGGGACCACAGATACGCAGTATTTT
>11|TRBJ2-7|-|-|TRBV28
CASSLRYEQYF
TGTGCCAGCAGTTTGAGGTACGAGCAGTACTTC
>14|TRBJ2-5|TRBD1|few|TRBV13
CASTDRQGQETQYF
TGTGCCAGCACCGACAGACAGGGGCAAGAGACCCAGTACTTC